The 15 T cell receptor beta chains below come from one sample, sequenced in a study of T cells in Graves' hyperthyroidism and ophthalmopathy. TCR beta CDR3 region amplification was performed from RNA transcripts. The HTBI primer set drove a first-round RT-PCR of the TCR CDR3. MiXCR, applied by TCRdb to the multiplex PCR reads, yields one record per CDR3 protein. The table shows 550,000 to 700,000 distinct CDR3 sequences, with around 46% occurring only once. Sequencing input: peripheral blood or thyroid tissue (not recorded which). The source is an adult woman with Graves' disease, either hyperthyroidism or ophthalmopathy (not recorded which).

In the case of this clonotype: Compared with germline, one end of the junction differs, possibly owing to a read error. The CDR3 bases are TGCGCCAGCACCACCGTCTGGGACACCTATTATGGCTACACCTTC. It is translated as CASTTVWDTYYGYTF. J is TRBJ1-2 and V is TRBV7-9; perhaps TRBD1 as D (6 bases). The CDR3 has 15 amino acids. The germline gives CDR1 SEHNR, CDR2 FQNEAQ (reference sequence). The full variable domain, its missing parts supplied by reference TRBV7-9 and TRBJ1-2, is DTGVSQNPRHKITKRGQNVTFRCDPISEHNRLYWYRQTLGQGPEFLTYFQNEAQLEKSRLLSDRFSAERPKGSFSTLEIQRTEQGDSAMYLCASTTVWDTYYGYTFGSGTRLTVV.

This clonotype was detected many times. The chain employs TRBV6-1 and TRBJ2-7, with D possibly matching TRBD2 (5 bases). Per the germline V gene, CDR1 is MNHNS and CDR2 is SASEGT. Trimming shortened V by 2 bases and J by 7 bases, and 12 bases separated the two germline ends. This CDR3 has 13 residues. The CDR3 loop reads CASSETGRVEQYF. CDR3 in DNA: TGTGCCAGCAGTGAAACCGGGCGGGTTGAGCAGTACTTC.

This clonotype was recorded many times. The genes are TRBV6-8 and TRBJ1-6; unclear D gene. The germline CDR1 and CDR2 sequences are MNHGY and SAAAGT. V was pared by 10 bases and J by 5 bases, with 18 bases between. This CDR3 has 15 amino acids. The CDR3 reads CAIISVPTHNSPLHF. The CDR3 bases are TGTGCCATCATCTCCGTCCCGACCCATAATTCACCCCTCCACTTT.

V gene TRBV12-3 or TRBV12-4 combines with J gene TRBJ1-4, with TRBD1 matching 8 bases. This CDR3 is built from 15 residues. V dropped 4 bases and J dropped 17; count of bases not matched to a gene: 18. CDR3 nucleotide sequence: TGTGCCAGCAGTTGGCCGGGACAGGATCTTGGGGCCGCCTTTTTT. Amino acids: CASSWPGQDLGAAFF.

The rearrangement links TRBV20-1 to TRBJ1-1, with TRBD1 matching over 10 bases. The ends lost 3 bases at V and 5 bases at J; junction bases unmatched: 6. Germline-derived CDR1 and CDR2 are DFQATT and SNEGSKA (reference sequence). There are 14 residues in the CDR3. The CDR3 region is CSASAGTGETEAFF. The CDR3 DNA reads TGCAGTGCTAGCGCCGGGACAGGGGAAACTGAAGCTTTCTTT.

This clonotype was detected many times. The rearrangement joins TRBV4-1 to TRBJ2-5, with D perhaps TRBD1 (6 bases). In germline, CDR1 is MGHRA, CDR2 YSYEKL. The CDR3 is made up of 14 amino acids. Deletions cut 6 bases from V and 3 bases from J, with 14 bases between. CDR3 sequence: CASSGTDRKETQYF. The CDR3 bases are TGCGCCAGCAGTGGTACGGACAGAAAAGAGACCCAGTACTTC.

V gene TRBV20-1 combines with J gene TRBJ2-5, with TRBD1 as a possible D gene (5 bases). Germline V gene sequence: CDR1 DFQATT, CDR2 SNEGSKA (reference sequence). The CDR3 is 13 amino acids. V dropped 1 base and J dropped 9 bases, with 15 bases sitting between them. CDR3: CSARVAGHQPQYF. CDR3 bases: TGCAGTGCTAGAGTCGCAGGACATCAGCCCCAGTACTTC.

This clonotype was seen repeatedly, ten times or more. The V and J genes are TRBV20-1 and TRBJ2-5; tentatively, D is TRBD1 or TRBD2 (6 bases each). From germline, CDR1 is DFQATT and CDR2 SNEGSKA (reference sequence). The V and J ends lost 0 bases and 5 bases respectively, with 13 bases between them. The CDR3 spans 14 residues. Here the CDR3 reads CSARDFRGGETQYF. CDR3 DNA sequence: TGCAGTGCTAGAGATTTTAGAGGGGGGGAGACCCAGTACTTC.

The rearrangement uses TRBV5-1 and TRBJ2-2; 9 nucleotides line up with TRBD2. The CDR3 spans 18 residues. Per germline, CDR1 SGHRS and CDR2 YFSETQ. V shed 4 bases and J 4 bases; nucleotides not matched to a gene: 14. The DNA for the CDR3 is TGCGCCAGCAGCCCCCGACTAGCGGCCGGGGGAGTCACCGGGGAGCTGTTTTTT. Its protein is CASSPRLAAGGVTGELFF.

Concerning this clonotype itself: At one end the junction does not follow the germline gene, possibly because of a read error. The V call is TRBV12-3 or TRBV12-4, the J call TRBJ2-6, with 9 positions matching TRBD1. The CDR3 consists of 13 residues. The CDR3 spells CASSLTGGNVLTF. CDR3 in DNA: TGTGCCAGCAGCTTGACAGGGGGCAACGTCCTGACTTTC.

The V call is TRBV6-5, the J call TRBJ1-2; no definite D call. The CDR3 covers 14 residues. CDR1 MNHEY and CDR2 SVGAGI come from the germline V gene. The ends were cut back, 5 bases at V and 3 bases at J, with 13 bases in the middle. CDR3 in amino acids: CASSRPSWHYGYTF. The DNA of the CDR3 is TGTGCCAGCAGTCGGCCGAGCTGGCACTATGGCTACACCTTC.

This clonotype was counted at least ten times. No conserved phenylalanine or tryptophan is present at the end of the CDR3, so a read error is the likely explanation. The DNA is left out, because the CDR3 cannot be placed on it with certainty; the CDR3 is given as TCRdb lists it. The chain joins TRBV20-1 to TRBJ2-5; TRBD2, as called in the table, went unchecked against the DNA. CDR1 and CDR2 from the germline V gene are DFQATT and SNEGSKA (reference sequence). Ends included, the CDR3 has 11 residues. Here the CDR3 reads CSARDQTSGSL.

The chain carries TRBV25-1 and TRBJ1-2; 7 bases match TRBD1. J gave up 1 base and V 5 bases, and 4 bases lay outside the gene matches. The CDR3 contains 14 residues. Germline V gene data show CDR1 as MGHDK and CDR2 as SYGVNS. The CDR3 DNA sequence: TGTGCCAGCAGTAGTACAGGGGATAACTATGGCTACACCTTC. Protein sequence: CASSSTGDNYGYTF.

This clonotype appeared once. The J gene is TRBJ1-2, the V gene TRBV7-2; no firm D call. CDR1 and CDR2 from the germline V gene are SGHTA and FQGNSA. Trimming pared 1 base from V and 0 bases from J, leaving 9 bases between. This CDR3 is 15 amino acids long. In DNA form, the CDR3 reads TGTGCCAGCAGCTTAGACGGAGTTGCTAACTATGGCTACACCTTC. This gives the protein CASSLDGVANYGYTF.

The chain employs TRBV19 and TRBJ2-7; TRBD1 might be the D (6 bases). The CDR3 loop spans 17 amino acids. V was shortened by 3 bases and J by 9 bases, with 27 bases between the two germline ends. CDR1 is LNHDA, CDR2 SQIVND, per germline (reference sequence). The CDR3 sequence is CASSIQASRTDLGGQYF. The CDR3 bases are TGTGCCAGTAGTATCCAGGCTAGCAGGACAGACCTTGGGGGGCAGTACTTC.